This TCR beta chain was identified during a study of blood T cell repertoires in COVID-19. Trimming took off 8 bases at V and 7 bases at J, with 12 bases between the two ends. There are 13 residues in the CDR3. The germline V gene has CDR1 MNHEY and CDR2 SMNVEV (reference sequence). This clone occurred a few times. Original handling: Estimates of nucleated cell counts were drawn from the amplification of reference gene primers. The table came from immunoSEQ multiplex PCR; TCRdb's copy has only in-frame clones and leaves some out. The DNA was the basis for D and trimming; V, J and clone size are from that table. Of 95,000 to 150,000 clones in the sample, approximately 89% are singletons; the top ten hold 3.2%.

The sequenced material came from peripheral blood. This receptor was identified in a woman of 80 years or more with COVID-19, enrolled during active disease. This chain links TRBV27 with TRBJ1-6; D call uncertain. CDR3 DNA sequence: TGTGCCAGCTCAGGTCAGACCAATTCACCCCTCCACTTT. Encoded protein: CASSGQTNSPLHF.